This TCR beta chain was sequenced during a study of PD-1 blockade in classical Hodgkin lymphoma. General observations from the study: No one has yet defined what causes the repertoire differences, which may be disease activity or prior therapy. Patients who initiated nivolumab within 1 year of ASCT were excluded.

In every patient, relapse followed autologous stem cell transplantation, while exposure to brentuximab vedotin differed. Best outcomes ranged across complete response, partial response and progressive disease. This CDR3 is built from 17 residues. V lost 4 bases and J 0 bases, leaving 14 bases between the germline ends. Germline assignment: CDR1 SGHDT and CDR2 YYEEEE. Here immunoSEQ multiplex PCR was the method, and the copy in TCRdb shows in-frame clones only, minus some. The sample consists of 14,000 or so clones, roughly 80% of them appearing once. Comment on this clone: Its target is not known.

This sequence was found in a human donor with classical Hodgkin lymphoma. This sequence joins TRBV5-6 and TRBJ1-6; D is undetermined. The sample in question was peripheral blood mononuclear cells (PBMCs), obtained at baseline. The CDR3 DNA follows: TGTGCCAGCAGCCCCGGCCCAATGAGCTCCTATAATTCACCCCTCCACTTT. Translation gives CASSPGPMSSYNSPLHF.